The rows below give T cell receptor beta chains drawn from one sample of a study of CD8 T cells in ankylosing spondylitis. TCRdb ran MiXCR on the 5' RACE reads and lists one entry per CDR3 protein. This sample yields about 33,000 distinct CDR3 sequences, of which approximately 15% are seen a single time; 36% belongs to the top ten. Sequenced: blood. These receptor sequences come from a male donor with ankylosing spondylitis or in good health (not recorded which). Both conserved end residues are part of each CDR3. A D gene is named only where the DNA matches it firmly. Where a row states a size, it is once, few, many or the class of an expanded clone; other rows omit it.

TRBV27,many,.,TRBJ1-5,TGTGCCAGCAGCAGAGGGGGATGGGATCAGCCCCAGCATTTT,CASSRGGWDQPQHF
TRBV7-8,few,.,TRBJ2-1,TGTGCCAGCAGCTTACCAGCCGAACGGGGGCGAGACGATGAGCAGTTCTTC,CASSLPAERGRDDEQFF
TRBV6-5,.,.,TRBJ1-4,TGTGCCAGCAGTTCCGATAGGACAGACCGTAATGAAAAACTGTTTTTT,CASSSDRTDRNEKLFF
TRBV7-2,.,.,TRBJ2-1,TGTGCCAGCAGCGAACCGGGACCCAATGAGCAGTTCTTC,CASSEPGPNEQFF
TRBV28,many,TRBD1,TRBJ2-2,TGTGCCAGCAGTTCCCCGGGACAGACCGGGGAGCTGTTTTTT,CASSSPGQTGELFF
TRBV28,few,TRBD1,TRBJ2-2,TGTGCCAGCAGTTTCCCGACGTCCGACAGGGGGCACACCGGGGAGCTGTTTTTT,CASSFPTSDRGHTGELFF
TRBV4-2,.,.,TRBJ2-3,TGTGCCAGCAGCCAAGTGGTGGGCACAGATACGCAGTATTTT,CASSQVVGTDTQYF
TRBV4-3,few,TRBD2,TRBJ2-1,TGCGCCAGCAGCCAAGCGGGACTAGCGGGGGGGATCGATGAGCAGTTCTTC,CASSQAGLAGGIDEQFF
TRBV5-1,few,.,TRBJ2-2,TGCGCCAGCAGCTCCCACCCAGACGGGGAGCTGTTTTTT,CASSSHPDGELFF
TRBV28,few,TRBD1,TRBJ1-1,TGTGCCAGCAGAGGACAGGGGGCAAACACTGAAGCTTTCTTT,CASRGQGANTEAFF
TRBV12-3/TRBV12-4,few,TRBD1,TRBJ2-3,TGTGCCAGCAAAATTTCAGGGGGCTCAGATACGCAGTATTTT,CASKISGGSDTQYF
TRBV20-1,few,.,TRBJ2-1,TGCAGTGCTCCTACAGTTGGACTAACATACAATGAGCAGTTCTTC,CSAPTVGLTYNEQFF
TRBV7-2,.,.,TRBJ2-1,TGTGCCAGCAGCTTAGGGTCAGGGAACTACAATGAGCAGTTCTTC,CASSLGSGNYNEQFF
TRBV28,few,TRBD1,TRBJ1-5,TGTGCCAGCACCAGGACAGGGGATTATCAGCCCCAGCATTTT,CASTRTGDYQPQHF
TRBV12-3/TRBV12-4,few,.,TRBJ2-2,TGTGCCAGCAGCCTCCAGGATGGCAGGAACACCGGGGAGCTGTTTTTT,CASSLQDGRNTGELFF
TRBV7-2,.,.,TRBJ1-1,TGTGCCAGCAACTCGTGGGGGCGGAACACTGAAGCTTTCTTT,CASNSWGRNTEAFF
TRBV7-2,.,TRBD2,TRBJ2-1,TGTGCCAGCAGTAGACGGGGGGGGCCCAATGAGCAGTTCTTC,CASSRRGGPNEQFF
TRBV11-2,few,.,TRBJ2-7,TGTGCCAGCAGCTTAGAATCGGTGGGTGGGGCGGAGCAGTACTTC,CASSLESVGGAEQYF
TRBV20-1,many,.,TRBJ2-5,TGCAGTGCTGGCCCGCAGCGGATTCAAGAGACCCAGTACTTC,CSAGPQRIQETQYF
TRBV25-1,many,TRBD2,TRBJ2-7,TGTGCCAGCGGGGGCCCGACTAGCGGGTACGAGCAGTACTTC,CASGGPTSGYEQYF
TRBV6-5,.,.,TRBJ1-1,TGTGCCAGCAGTTTACAGGGTGTGGCTTTCTTT,CASSLQGVAFF
TRBV7-2,.,.,TRBJ2-7,TGTGCCAGCAGCTTGGGGCAGGTCTACGAGCAGTACTTC,CASSLGQVYEQYF
TRBV28,few,.,TRBJ1-4,TGTGCCAGCCGGACAGCTAATGAAAAACTGTTTTTT,CASRTANEKLFF
TRBV6-1,medium-sized,TRBD2,TRBJ2-1,TGTGCCAGCAGTGAACGGACTAGCGGCCTGAATGAGCAGTTCTTC,CASSERTSGLNEQFF